This TCR beta chain was observed in a study of shared clonotypes between healthy human individuals. About the research overall: CD4 naive and memory got three plates each, CD8 naive two, CD8 memory one.

Germline assignment: CDR1 MDHEN and CDR2 SYDVKM. This CDR3 comprises 15 residues. V gave up 6 bases and J gave up 1 base, with 14 bases separating them. At a deep level, the assay was run. Data came from immunoSEQ multiplex PCR; TCRdb stores just in-frame clones and leaves some out. The sample contains 900,000 to 1,200,000 clones, roughly 74% of which appear only once. This chain joins TRBV28 and TRBJ2-3; D assignment may be TRBD1 or TRBD2 (5 bases each). The specimen sequenced was memory CD4+ T cells from PBMCs. Documented subset: CD45RA-negative fraction. This TCR was recovered from a young man in good health. Some clones in this sample may be carry-over from other donors' samples. CDR3 sequence: CASRATVGGTDTQYF. In DNA, the CDR3 is TGTGCCAGCAGAGCCACGGTGGGGGGCACAGATACGCAGTATTTT.